The present TCR beta chain was sequenced within a study of T-cell memory formation after mild COVID-19. TCRdb passed the 5' RACE reads through MiXCR, listing each CDR3 protein once. This table has roughly 40,000 distinct CDR3 sequences, around 6.1% appearing once. Broader study findings: Later expanders leaned CD4+, whereas clones that contracted between day 15 and 85 were balanced CD4/CD8.

In regard to this clonotype: The antigen is undetermined.

The CDR3 sequence is 14 residues long. V was clipped by 1 base and J by 5 bases, with 12 bases between them. Germline V gives CDR1 DFQATT, CDR2 SNEGSKA (reference sequence). This rearrangement joins TRBV20-1 to TRBJ1-5, with D perhaps matching TRBD1 (5 bases). The sample taken for sequencing was PBMCs or a T cell subset sorted from them (not recorded which). This clonotype was obtained from an adult who had mild COVID-19 (a few samples of this study predate the infection). Cell type and time point are not known. The CDR3 coding sequence is TGCAGTGCTAGAGGGGGCACGCGGTATCAGCCCCAGCATTTT. As protein: CSARGGTRYQPQHF.